Listed here are 14 T cell receptor beta chains from one sample, sequenced in a study of T cells in Graves' hyperthyroidism and ophthalmopathy. The CDR3 regions of TCR beta were amplified from RNA transcripts. HTBI primers were used for first-round RT-PCR of the TCR CDR3. Using its own MiXCR run on the multiplex PCR reads, TCRdb lists one record per CDR3 protein. The sample lists fewer than 350,000 distinct CDR3 sequences, roughly 13% seen once, with 7.5% to 8% in the top ten. The sequenced sample was blood. These receptors originate from a woman under 40 with Graves' hyperthyroidism that later progressed to Graves' ophthalmopathy.

The chain recombines TRBV20-1 with TRBJ1-1; D gene uncertain. V lost 5 bases and J 7 bases, leaving 17 bases between the germline ends. The germline V gene has CDR1 DFQATT and CDR2 SNEGSKA (reference sequence). The CDR3 is made up of 13 amino acids. The CDR3 spells CSAGGGLVVEAFF. CDR3 nucleotide sequence: TGCAGTGCTGGAGGAGGACTGGTTGTTGAAGCTTTCTTT.

This clonotype was recorded at least ten times. This chain links TRBV27 with TRBJ2-7; D might be TRBD1 (5 bases). The V and J ends lost 2 bases and 2 bases respectively, with 10 bases between them. Germline CDR1 and CDR2: MNHEY and SMNVEV (reference sequence). This CDR3 spans 14 amino acids. DNA of the CDR3: TGTGCCAGCAGTTTAGCAGGGTCTCCCTACGAGCAGTACTTC. Protein product: CASSLAGSPYEQYF.

This clonotype occurred many times. This chain joins TRBV7-2 and TRBJ1-1; maybe TRBD1 (6 bases). Germline V CDR1 and CDR2: SGHTA, FQGNSA. The CDR3 totals 13 residues. Deletions cut 5 bases from V and 4 bases from J, with 11 bases between. CDR3 nucleotides: TGTGCCAGCAGCCCACAGGGATTCACTGAAGCTTTCTTT. Translation: CASSPQGFTEAFF.

The sample holds many counts of this clonotype. The chain recombines TRBV20-1 with TRBJ2-5; 7 bases agree with TRBD1. Germline V gene sequence: CDR1 DFQATT, CDR2 SNEGSKA (reference sequence). CDR3 length: 12 amino acids. Trimming cost V 6 bases and J 0 bases; bases outside gene matches: 1. CDR3 in DNA: TGCAGTGCCGGGACAGACCAAGAGACCCAGTACTTC. It encodes CSAGTDQETQYF.

The rearrangement uses TRBV6-1 and TRBJ1-3, with no clear D. From germline, CDR1 is MNHNS and CDR2 SASEGT. V was trimmed by 8 bases and J by 0 bases, leaving 11 bases between them. The CDR3 length is 14 residues. CDR3 sequence (DNA): TGTGCCAGCGGCAACCGAAACTCTGGAAACACCATATATTTT. It specifies CASGNRNSGNTIYF.

The chain combines TRBV4-3 with TRBJ2-1, with D possibly TRBD1 on 5 matching bases. CDR3 size: 12 residues. The V end lost 0 bases, the J end lost 12 bases, and 9 bases lay between the germline ends. Germline loops: CDR1 LGHNA, CDR2 YSLEER. CDR3 residues: CASSQELGRQFF. In DNA form, the CDR3 reads TGCGCCAGCAGCCAAGAGTTGGGGCGGCAGTTCTTC.

Regarding this clonotype: A read error is possible here, since a much larger clone lies one base away. This chain links TRBV28 with TRBJ1-4; weak D call: TRBD1 (5 bases). This CDR3 contains 18 residues. Looked up from germline, CDR1 is MDHEN and CDR2 is SYDVKM. CDR3 bases: TGTGCCAGCAGTTCGTTATCCTGGGGGGGTGCAACTAGTGAAAAACTGTTTTTT. This sequence encodes CASSSLSWGGATSEKLFF.

This clonotype was seen more than once but under ten times. This rearrangement joins TRBV10-3 to TRBJ2-3; 13 nucleotides match TRBD2. There are 16 residues in the CDR3. J gave up 3 bases and V 6 bases, and 6 bases lay outside the gene matches. Per the germline V gene, CDR1 is ENHRY and CDR2 is SYGVKD. The CDR3 bases are TGTGCCATCAGGGATGGACTAGCGGGAGTGACAGATACGCAGTATTTT. It is translated as CAIRDGLAGVTDTQYF.

Ten or more counts support this clonotype. V and J are TRBV29-1 and TRBJ2-1; 7 bases line up with TRBD2. With V trimmed by 3 bases and J by 7 bases, 6 bases remained unmatched. The germline gives CDR1 SQVTM, CDR2 ANQGSEA. CDR3 size: 13 residues. CDR3 coding DNA: TGCAGCGTTGATAGCCTAGCGGTTAATGAGCAGTTCTTC. Translating gives CSVDSLAVNEQFF.

This clonotype was recorded a few times. One end of the junction varies from germline; a read error may be responsible. V and J are TRBV4-3 and TRBJ2-7; 7 bases agree with TRBD2. CDR1 and CDR2 from the germline V gene are LGHNA and YSLEER. This CDR3 region has 15 residues. The DNA of the CDR3 is TGCGCCAGCACCCAAGATAGAGGACTAGTAGGTGAGCAGTACTTC. Translating gives CASTQDRGLVGEQYF.

This clonotype showed up many times. This chain joins TRBV3-1 and TRBJ2-7; D is undetermined. The CDR3 is made up of 16 amino acids. Germline CDR1 LGHDT, CDR2 YNNKEL (reference sequence). V gave up 1 base and J gave up 0 bases, with 13 bases separating them. The CDR3 reads CASSQVTRSSSYEQYF. The CDR3 DNA reads TGTGCCAGCAGCCAAGTAACCAGGTCCAGCTCCTACGAGCAGTACTTC.

V is TRBV5-1 and J is TRBJ1-4; D unresolved. Trimming removed 4 bases from V and 0 bases from J, with 10 bases in between. The germline V gene has CDR1 SGHRS and CDR2 YFSETQ. The CDR3 length is 15 residues. The chain's CDR3 is CASSQQIATNEKLFF. The CDR3 nucleotides read TGCGCCAGCAGCCAGCAGATTGCAACTAATGAAAAACTGTTTTTT.

This clonotype was seen ten or more times. V gene TRBV19 combines with J gene TRBJ2-5; 7 positions match TRBD2. With V trimmed by 3 bases and J by 2 bases, 9 bases remained unmatched. The CDR3 has 16 amino acids. CDR1 is LNHDA and CDR2 is SQIVND in the germline V gene (reference sequence). The CDR3 bases are TGTGCCAGTAGTATTGGAGTCGCGGGAGAACAAGAGACCCAGTACTTC. It specifies CASSIGVAGEQETQYF.

Ten or more counts support this clonotype. The V gene is TRBV27, the J gene TRBJ1-1; D not resolved. There are 14 residues in the CDR3. Trimming left V 2 bases short and J 0 bases short, with 7 bases between. Germline-derived CDR1 and CDR2 are MNHEY and SMNVEV (reference sequence). DNA of the CDR3: TGTGCCAGCAGTTTAAGCGGGGTGAACACTGAAGCTTTCTTT. It encodes CASSLSGVNTEAFF.